The 17 T cell receptor beta chains presented below share a single source sample, sequenced in a study of blood T cells in healthy people across ages. Using a J-beta primer mix together with a sample-barcoded 5' primer, a second PCR was run for about 6 to 12 cycles. One entry per CDR3 protein, called by TCRdb with MiXCR from the 5' RACE reads. The top ten hold over 20% of the sample, which has nearly 1 million distinct CDR3 sequences, 51% seen once. The sample taken for sequencing was blood. The receptors stem from a woman aged 55-75 years in good health.

The chain uses TRBV12-3 or TRBV12-4 and TRBJ2-1, with 8 bases aligning to TRBD2. CDR3 size: 14 residues. The trim removed 6 bases at V and 6 bases at J, leaving 7 bases unmatched. The CDR3 is CASSYSAGGNEQFF. DNA for the CDR3: TGTGCCAGCAGCTACTCGGCGGGGGGCAATGAGCAGTTCTTC.

V and J are TRBV18 and TRBJ1-2, with 9 bases identical to TRBD1. V lost 4 bases to trimming and J lost 4 bases; unmatched junction nucleotides: 7. Germline CDR1 is KGHSH and CDR2 is LQKENI. The CDR3 runs to 15 residues. The CDR3: CASSLRDRESYGYTF. CDR3 DNA: TGTGCCAGCTCACTACGGGACAGGGAATCCTATGGCTACACCTTC.

This clonotype was picked up many times. The chain carries TRBV27 and TRBJ2-7, with TRBD1 identical over 11 bases. The CDR3 consists of 14 residues. CDR1 is MNHEY, CDR2 SMNVEV, per germline (reference sequence). V shed 4 bases, J shed 2 bases, and the junction held 1 base outside the gene matches. CDR3 in DNA: TGTGCCAGCAGTTGGGGACAGGGGGCCTACGAGCAGTACTTC. Protein product: CASSWGQGAYEQYF.

The V call is TRBV4-2, the J call TRBJ2-3, with TRBD2 identical over 7 bases. This CDR3 comprises 17 residues. Looked up from germline, CDR1 is LGHNA and CDR2 is YNFKEQ. The V gene end was trimmed by 1 base and the J gene end by 5 bases; junction bases not matched to a gene: 12. The CDR3 coding sequence is TGTGCCAGCAGCCAAGTAGTCTCGCCGGCGGGGGAAGATACGCAGTATTTT. Translated: CASSQVVSPAGEDTQYF.

The chain links TRBV30 to TRBJ2-5; no definite D call. V lost 4 bases to trimming and J lost 1 base, with 7 bases between them. Germline values: CDR1 GTSNPN, CDR2 SVGIG (reference sequence). The CDR3 extends over 12 amino acids. The CDR3 reads CAWNQLQETQYF. The CDR3 coding sequence is TGTGCCTGGAATCAACTCCAAGAGACCCAGTACTTC. Filled out from reference TRBV30 and TRBJ2-5, the complete variable domain reads SQTIHQWPATLVQPVGSPLSLECTVEGTSNPNLYWYRQAAGRGLQLLFYSVGIGQISSEVPQNLSASRPQDRQFILSSKKLLLSDSGFYLCAWNQLQETQYFGPGTRLLVL.

CDR3 DNA sequence: TGCGCCAGCAGCTTGCCGGGAGCAACCCAGGGGGCCAACGTCCTGACTTTC. This codes for CASSLPGATQGANVLTF. The chain employs TRBV5-1 and TRBJ2-6; the D gene is possibly TRBD2 (6 bases). V shed 1 base and J shed 4 bases, with 15 bases lying between them. Per the germline V gene, CDR1 is SGHRS and CDR2 is YFSETQ. The length of the CDR3 is 17 residues.

Only a few counts were recorded for this clonotype. This chain connects TRBV7-2 to TRBJ2-3, with 11 nucleotides matching TRBD2. Germline CDR1 and CDR2: SGHTA and FQGNSA. This CDR3 comprises 17 residues. The trim removed 5 bases at V and 4 bases at J, leaving 11 bases unmatched. Here the CDR3 DNA reads TGTGCCAGCAGCCCCATAGCGGGAGGGCCGAGGGCAGATACGCAGTATTTT. Protein: CASSPIAGGPRADTQYF. The complete variable domain, with remaining parts taken from reference TRBV7-2 and TRBJ2-3, reads GAGVSQSPSNKVTEKGKDVELRCDPISGHTALYWYRQSLGQGLEFLIYFQGNSAPDKSGLPSDRFSAERTGGSVSTLTIQRTQQEDSAVYLCASSPIAGGPRADTQYFGPGTRLTVL.

The chain uses TRBV27 and TRBJ2-5; no clear D gene. The length of the CDR3 is 13 residues. V lost 5 bases to trimming and J lost 1 base, with 8 bases between them. Looked up from germline, CDR1 is MNHEY and CDR2 is SMNVEV (reference sequence). DNA for the CDR3: TGTGCCAGCAGTCCCCTGATCCAAGAGACCCAGTACTTC. This codes for CASSPLIQETQYF.

The chain uses TRBV21-1 and TRBJ2-4; TRBD1, the table's D call, was not compared with the DNA. The better agreement between TRBJ2-7 and the DNA end casts doubt on the J call. TRBV21-1 is labeled a pseudogene. The CDR3 covers 22 residues. The CDR3 protein is CASSKEGQGIIRDYPDGSEQYF. The CDR3 bases are TGTGCCAGCAGCAAAGAGGGACAGGGAATAATCCGGGACTACCCCGACGGGTCCGAGCAGTACTTC.

The rearrangement joins TRBV6-6 to TRBJ2-7, with unresolved D. V was shortened by 5 bases and J by 0 bases, with 8 bases between the two germline ends. CDR1 and CDR2 (germline): MNHNY, SVGAGI (reference sequence). The CDR3 has 13 amino acids. The chain's CDR3 is CASSDSNSYEQYF. CDR3 in DNA: TGTGCCAGCAGTGATAGTAACTCCTACGAGCAGTACTTC.

The chain couples TRBV7-7 to TRBJ2-7, with 7 nucleotides matching TRBD1. The germline gives CDR1 SSHAT, CDR2 FNYEAQ (reference sequence). This CDR3 is built from 16 residues. Trimming at V came to 3 bases and at J to 1 base, leaving 9 bases not matched to a gene. The DNA of the CDR3 is TGTGCCAGCAGCTTTCCAGGGACAGTCCATTCCTACGAGCAGTACTTC. Translated: CASSFPGTVHSYEQYF.

This chain links TRBV7-6 with TRBJ2-7; 14 positions agree with TRBD2. V trimming: 3 bases; J trimming: 1 base; junction bases outside the gene matches: 8. CDR1 SGHVS and CDR2 FNYEAQ come from the germline V gene. The CDR3 extends over 18 amino acids. Here the CDR3 DNA reads TGTGCCAGCAGCTTCCGGACTAGCGGGAGGTATCGATCCTACGAGCAGTACTTC. Its translation: CASSFRTSGRYRSYEQYF.

The rearrangement uses TRBV12-3 or TRBV12-4 and TRBJ2-1, with TRBD2 matching 10 bases. The DNA end is more similar to TRBJ2-7, so the J call may be wrong. The CDR3 extends over 16 amino acids. The CDR3 loop reads CASSSASGSSYNEQYF. For the CDR3, the DNA is TGTGCCAGCAGTTCGGCTAGCGGGAGCTCCTACAATGAGCAGTACTTC.

V is TRBV29-1 and J is TRBJ2-3, with 8 bases that match TRBD1. CDR1 and CDR2 from the germline V gene are SQVTM and ANQGSEA. Trimming at V came to 7 bases and at J to 4 bases, leaving 4 bases not matched to a gene. This CDR3 spans 12 amino acids. The CDR3 is CSGQGWADTQYF. The CDR3 nucleotides read TGCAGCGGACAGGGGTGGGCAGATACGCAGTATTTT.

The rearrangement joins TRBV6-5 to TRBJ1-2, with 7 bases identical to TRBD1. The junction had 6 bases not matched to a gene; V was cut back by 4 bases and J by 4 bases. This CDR3 contains 14 residues. Germline lookup yields CDR1 MNHEY and CDR2 SVGAGI. CDR3: CASSSPGQSYGYTF. Here the CDR3 DNA reads TGTGCCAGCAGTTCTCCGGGACAGAGCTATGGCTACACCTTC.

The count of this clonotype is one. The genes are TRBV6-5 and TRBJ2-1; D may be TRBD2 (6 bases). The length of the CDR3 is 15 residues. Germline V gene data show CDR1 as MNHEY and CDR2 as SVGAGI. Deletions cut 4 bases from V and 9 bases from J, with 19 bases between. The CDR3 nucleotides read TGTGCCAGCAGTTCGCCCAACGCGGGGTCGAGTGAGCAGTTCTTC. This sequence encodes CASSSPNAGSSEQFF.

The chain has TRBV9 and TRBJ2-7; TRBD1 matches at 7 bases. Germline lookup yields CDR1 SGDLS and CDR2 YYNGEE. The V segment lost 3 bases and the J segment 4 bases; nucleotides outside the gene matches: 13. This CDR3 has 16 residues. The CDR3 is CASSATTNNRGYEQYF. The CDR3 nucleotides read TGTGCCAGCAGCGCAACTACGAATAACAGGGGTTACGAGCAGTACTTC. Looking up the rest from reference TRBV9 and TRBJ2-7 gives the full variable domain: DSGVTQTPKHLITATGQRVTLRCSPRSGDLSVYWYQQSLDQGLQFLIQYYNGEERAKGNILERFSAQQFPDLHSELNLSSLELGDSALYFCASSATTNNRGYEQYFGPGTRLTVT.